A single sample gave rise to the 4 T cell receptor beta chains below, sequenced in a study of OX40 agonist ivuxolimab in advanced cancers. Sequencing used immunoSEQ multiplex PCR; TCRdb keeps in-frame clones, though not all of them. Of approximately 67,000 clones in the sample, 75% to 85% were seen once. The input for sequencing was CD4+ or CD8+ T cells sorted from blood, taken in a trial of the OX40 agonist ivuxolimab. Source of these receptors: an adult with an advanced solid tumor such as melanoma, head and neck, liver or kidney cancer.

The rearrangement joins TRBV2 to TRBJ1-1; TRBD1 matches 7 bases. Trimming at V came to 6 bases and at J to 8 bases, leaving 3 bases not matched to a gene. Germline V lookup: CDR1 SNHLY, CDR2 FYNNEI. The CDR3 spans 11 residues. The CDR3 loop is CASSLDREAFF. The CDR3 nucleotides read TGTGCCAGCAGCTTGGACAGGGAAGCTTTCTTT.

J is TRBJ2-1 and V is TRBV6-1, with D possibly being TRBD2 (6 bases). This CDR3 comprises 17 residues. Germline CDR1 MNHNS, CDR2 SASEGT. Deletions cut 2 bases from V and 4 bases from J, with 18 bases between. The CDR3 region has the DNA TGTGCCAGCAGTGAAAAGATGGTGGGACTCCCATACAATGAGCAGTTCTTC. It translates to CASSEKMVGLPYNEQFF.

The V and J genes are TRBV30 and TRBJ1-4; D is ambiguous. This CDR3 region has 17 residues. Germline V gene sequence: CDR1 GTSNPN, CDR2 SVGIG (reference sequence). Trimming pared 3 bases from V and 4 bases from J, leaving 21 bases between. The CDR3 DNA follows: TGTGCCTGGAGGGGGAGAGGGCACCTCCAGCTTAATGAAAAACTGTTTTTT. It yields the protein CAWRGRGHLQLNEKLFF.

To note about this clone: In the same sample, other DNA sequences code for this CDR3. The chain has TRBV28 and TRBJ2-1; D may be TRBD1 (5 bases). There are 15 residues in the CDR3. Germline values: CDR1 MDHEN, CDR2 SYDVKM. Deletions cut 5 bases from V and 0 bases from J, with 11 bases between. This CDR3 is CASSPTGVSYNEQFF. The DNA of the CDR3 is TGTGCCAGCAGTCCTACAGGCGTCTCCTACAATGAGCAGTTCTTC. The whole variable domain, filled in from reference TRBV28 and TRBJ2-1, reads DVKVTQSSRYLVKRTGEKVFLECVQDMDHENMFWYRQDPGLGLRLIYFSYDVKMKEKGDIPEGYSVSREKKERFSLILESASTNQTSMYLCASSPTGVSYNEQFFGPGTRLTVL.